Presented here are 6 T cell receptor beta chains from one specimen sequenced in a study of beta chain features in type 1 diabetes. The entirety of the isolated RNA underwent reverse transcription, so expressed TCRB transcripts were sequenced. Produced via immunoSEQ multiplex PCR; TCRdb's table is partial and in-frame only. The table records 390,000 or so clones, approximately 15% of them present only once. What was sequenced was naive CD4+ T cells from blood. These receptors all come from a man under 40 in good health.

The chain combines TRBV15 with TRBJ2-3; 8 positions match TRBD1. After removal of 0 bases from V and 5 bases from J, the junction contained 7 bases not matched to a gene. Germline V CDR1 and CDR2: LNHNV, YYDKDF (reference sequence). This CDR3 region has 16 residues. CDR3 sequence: CATSRDLGQAGDTQYF. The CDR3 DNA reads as TGTGCCACCAGCAGAGATCTGGGACAGGCGGGAGATACGCAGTATTTT.

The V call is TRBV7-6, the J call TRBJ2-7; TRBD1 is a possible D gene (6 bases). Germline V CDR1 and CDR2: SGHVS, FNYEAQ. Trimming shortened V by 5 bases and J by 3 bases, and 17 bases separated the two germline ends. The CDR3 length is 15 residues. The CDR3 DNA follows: TGTGCCAGCAGCACCCAGACAGGAGCTCTCTACGAGCAGTACTTC. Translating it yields CASSTQTGALYEQYF. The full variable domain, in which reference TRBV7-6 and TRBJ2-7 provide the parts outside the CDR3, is GAGVSQSPRYKVTKRGQDVALRCDPISGHVSLYWYRQALGQGPEFLTYFNYEAQQDKSGLPNDRFSAERPEGSISTLTIQRTEQRDSAMYRCASSTQTGALYEQYFGPGTRLTVT.

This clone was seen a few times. CDR3 amino acids: CSVEAGRVYF. DNA of the CDR3: TGCAGCGTTGAAGCGGGCAGGGTCTACTTC. V gene TRBV29-1 combines with J gene TRBJ2-7; D perhaps matches TRBD1 (5 bases). CDR1 is SQVTM and CDR2 is ANQGSEA in the germline V gene. V was trimmed by 1 base and J by 13 bases, leaving 11 bases between them. The CDR3 loop spans 10 amino acids.

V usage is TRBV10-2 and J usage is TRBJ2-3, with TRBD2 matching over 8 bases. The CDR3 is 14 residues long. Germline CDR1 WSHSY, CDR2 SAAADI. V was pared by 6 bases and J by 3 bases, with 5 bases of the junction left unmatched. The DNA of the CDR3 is TGCGCCAGCAGACAGAGCGGGGGAACAGATACGCAGTATTTT. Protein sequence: CASRQSGGTDTQYF.

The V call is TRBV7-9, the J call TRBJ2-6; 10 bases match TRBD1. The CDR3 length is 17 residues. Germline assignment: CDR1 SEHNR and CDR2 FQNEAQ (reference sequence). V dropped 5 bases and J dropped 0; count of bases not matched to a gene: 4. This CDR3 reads CASSPGQGPSGANVLTF. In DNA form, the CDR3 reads TGTGCCAGCAGCCCGGGACAGGGGCCCTCTGGGGCCAACGTCCTGACTTTC.

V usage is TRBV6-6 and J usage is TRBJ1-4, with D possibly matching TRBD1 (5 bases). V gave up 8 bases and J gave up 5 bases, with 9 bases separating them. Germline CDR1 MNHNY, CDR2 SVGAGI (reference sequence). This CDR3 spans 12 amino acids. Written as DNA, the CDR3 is TGTGCCAGCCGCAGGGAAAATGAAAAACTGTTTTTT. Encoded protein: CASRRENEKLFF.